Below, 10 T cell receptor beta chains from the same sample are listed, as sequenced in a study of cytomegalovirus exposure and HLA in healthy donors. It was with 60 Vbeta and 13 Jbeta primers that the PCR ran. TCRdb keeps only in-frame clones here, not all; method: immunoSEQ multiplex PCR. This listing includes some 120,000 clones. The material sequenced was PBMCs. These receptors originate from a man aged 40-49 years in good health and CMV-seropositive.

The CDR3 protein is CASSRREETQYF. The CDR3 DNA is TGCGCCAGCAGCCGACGGGAAGAGACCCAGTACTTC. The chain couples TRBV5-1 to TRBJ2-5; D is uncertain. The CDR3 runs to 12 residues. In germline, CDR1 is SGHRS, CDR2 YFSETQ. The V end lost 4 bases, the J end lost 3 bases, and 7 bases lay between the germline ends.

The V call is TRBV5-1, the J call TRBJ2-1; D is unresolved. With 8 bases removed from V and 4 bases from J, the gap between germline ends came to 19 bases. The CDR3 spans 15 residues. Germline loops: CDR1 SGHRS, CDR2 YFSETQ. The CDR3 here is CASAPTGEIYNEQFF. CDR3 coding DNA: TGCGCCAGTGCCCCGACTGGCGAAATTTACAATGAGCAGTTCTTC.

The V gene is TRBV14, the J gene TRBJ2-1, with a possible D match to TRBD2 (6 bases). Trimming removed 4 bases at V and 1 base at J, with 8 bases between. The CDR3 consists of 14 residues. Germline-derived CDR1 and CDR2 are SGHDN and FVKESK. CDR3 sequence reads: CASSPRGSYNEQFF. In nucleotides, the CDR3 is TGTGCCAGCAGCCCCCGGGGGTCCTACAATGAGCAGTTCTTC.

The CDR3 DNA reads TGTGCCAGCAGCGTAGCCGGGGGGCACTCCTACGAGCAGTACTTC. Protein sequence: CASSVAGGHSYEQYF. The rearrangement joins TRBV9 to TRBJ2-7; a weak D match, TRBD2 (7 bases). CDR1 SGDLS and CDR2 YYNGEE come from the germline V gene. The CDR3 covers 15 residues. The V and J ends lost 0 bases and 0 bases respectively, with 10 bases between them.

V usage is TRBV19 and J usage is TRBJ1-5, with TRBD1 matching 8 bases. With 6 bases clipped from V and 7 bases from J, the junction kept 14 bases outside the gene matches. Looked up from germline, CDR1 is LNHDA and CDR2 is SQIVND (reference sequence). The CDR3 is made up of 16 amino acids. The CDR3 sequence: CASSNQGALGSQPQHF. CDR3 bases: TGTGCCAGTAGCAATCAGGGGGCATTGGGAAGCCAGCCCCAGCATTTT.

The chain combines TRBV5-1 with TRBJ2-2; tentative D call: TRBD1 (7 bases). Between the trimmed V and J ends, which lost 1 base and 5 bases, there was a span of 12 bases. Germline V gene data show CDR1 as SGHRS and CDR2 as YFSETQ. The CDR3 is 15 amino acids. Written as DNA, the CDR3 is TGCGCCAGCAGCTTGTGGACAGGAGGGACCGGGGAGCTGTTTTTT. Its protein is CASSLWTGGTGELFF.

About this clone itself: Mismatch with germline at one junction end may stem from a read error. This rearrangement joins TRBV7-7 to TRBJ2-5, with 8 bases identical to TRBD1. The CDR3 is 15 amino acids. Germline V CDR1 and CDR2: SSHAT, FNYEAQ (reference sequence). The CDR3 region is CASSLDGQGRETQYF. CDR3 coding DNA: TGTGCTAGCAGCTTAGACGGACAGGGCCGTGAGACCCAGTACTTC.

The chain has TRBV6-5 and TRBJ2-1; TRBD2 might be the D (6 bases). Germline V lookup: CDR1 MNHEY, CDR2 SVGAGI. This CDR3 spans 15 amino acids. V shed 7 bases and J shed 5 bases, with 18 bases lying between them. CDR3 sequence (DNA): TGTGCCAGCATGGTAGGCCTAGCGTCAAACAATGAGCAGTTCTTC. Its protein product is CASMVGLASNNEQFF.

CDR3 amino acids: CASRMSTISQETQYF. DNA of the CDR3: TGTGCCAGCAGGATGAGCACTATCTCTCAGGAGACCCAGTACTTC. The gene calls are TRBV6-5 and TRBJ2-5; no clear D gene. Deletions cut 6 bases from V and 5 bases from J, with 19 bases between. Germline V gene sequence: CDR1 MNHEY, CDR2 SVGAGI. CDR3 length: 15 residues.

The rearrangement uses TRBV9 and TRBJ2-3; no reliable D call. The germline CDR1 and CDR2 sequences are SGDLS and YYNGEE. With 4 bases removed from V and 0 bases from J, the gap between germline ends came to 12 bases. CDR3 length: 15 residues. The CDR3 reads CASSPDTKSTDTQYF. The CDR3 DNA sequence: TGTGCCAGCAGCCCAGACACGAAGAGCACAGATACGCAGTATTTT.